This T cell receptor beta chain comes out of a study of control samples from healthy donors and cancer patients. Libraries were prepared by immunoSEQ multiplex PCR; TCRdb keeps only in-frame clonotypes and omits some of them. The table records over 150,000 clones, 94% of them present only once. This CDR3 spans 13 amino acids. Germline CDR1 reads SGHTA; CDR2 reads FQGNSA. V dropped 5 bases and J dropped 3 bases, with 10 bases sitting between them. The genes are TRBV7-2 and TRBJ1-2, with D unclear. The sequenced sample consisted of blood. This sequence originates from a woman aged 18-35 years in good health. The CDR3 region has the DNA TGTGCCAGCAGCACAGCCGCGGACTATGGCTACACCTTC. It is translated as CASSTAADYGYTF.